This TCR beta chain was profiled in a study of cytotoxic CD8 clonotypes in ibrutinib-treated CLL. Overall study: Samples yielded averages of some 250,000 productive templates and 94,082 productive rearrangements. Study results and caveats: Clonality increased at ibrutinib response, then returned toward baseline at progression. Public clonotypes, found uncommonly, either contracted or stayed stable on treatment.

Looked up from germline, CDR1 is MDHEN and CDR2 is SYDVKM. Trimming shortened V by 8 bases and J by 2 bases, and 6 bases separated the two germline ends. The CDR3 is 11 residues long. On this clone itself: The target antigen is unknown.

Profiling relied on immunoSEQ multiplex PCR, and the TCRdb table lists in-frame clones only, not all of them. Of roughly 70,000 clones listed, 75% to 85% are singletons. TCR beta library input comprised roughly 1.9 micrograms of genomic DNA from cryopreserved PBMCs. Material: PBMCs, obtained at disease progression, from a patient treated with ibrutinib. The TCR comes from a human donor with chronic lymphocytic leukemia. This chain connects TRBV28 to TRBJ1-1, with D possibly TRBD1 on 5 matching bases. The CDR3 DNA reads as TGTGCCAGCGGGACCAACACTGAAGCTTTCTTT. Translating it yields CASGTNTEAFF.